What follows are 3 T cell receptor beta chains derived from one specimen sequenced in a study of tumor and adjacent non-tumor tissue in lung cancer. RNA was extracted from bulk tissue without any cell sorting. The library came from three nested PCR rounds adapted from ARM-PCR protocols. TCRdb processed the multiplex PCR reads anew with MiXCR; each CDR3 protein has one entry. The table has under 100,000 distinct CDR3 sequences, under 70% seen once. The sequenced sample was lung tumor tissue. The source of these receptors is a woman aged 70-85 years with non-small cell lung cancer.

The gene calls are TRBV6-6 and TRBJ2-6; D remains unclear. This CDR3 is built from 13 residues. Trimming removed 8 bases from V and 13 bases from J, with 18 bases in between. Germline V gives CDR1 MNHNY, CDR2 SVGAGI (reference sequence). The DNA of the CDR3 is TGTGCCAGCGCCCCCCCTGGGGTCAATGTCCTGACTTTC. It is translated as CASAPPGVNVLTF.

Concerning this clonotype itself: The junction and the germline gene differ at one end; a read error may be behind it. The CDR3: CAITFLADEKLLF. Here the CDR3 DNA reads TGTGCCATCACCTTTCTAGCGGATGAAAAACTGCTTTTT. J is TRBJ1-4 and V is TRBV12-3 or TRBV12-4; D is undetermined. The CDR3 length is 13 residues.

Details on this clonotype: One junction end does not reproduce the germline sequence, and a read error may be involved. The genes are TRBV5-1 and TRBJ2-7; 10 nucleotides match TRBD2. CDR1 and CDR2 (germline): SGHRS, YFSETQ. This CDR3 has 15 amino acids. DNA of the CDR3: TGCGCCAGCGGCTTCCGGACTAGCGGTACCTTCGAGCAGTGCTTC. Translating gives CASGFRTSGTFEQCF.